Listed here are 26 T cell receptor beta chains from one sample, sequenced in a study of cytomegalovirus exposure and HLA in healthy donors. The primer mix had 60 Vbeta and 13 Jbeta primers. Some clones are missing from TCRdb's copy, which holds only in-frame ones; the method was immunoSEQ multiplex PCR. The data contain about 70,000 clones, approximately 80% of them singletons. The sequenced sample consisted of PBMCs. Source of these receptors: a girl aged 10 to 17 in good health and CMV-seropositive.

The chain uses TRBV5-6 and TRBJ2-6, with 9 bases lining up with TRBD1. The V gene end was trimmed by 3 bases and the J gene end by 13 bases; junction bases not matched to a gene: 11. Germline CDR1 and CDR2: SGHDT and YYEEEE. The length of the CDR3 is 15 residues. CDR3 protein: CASSSPGQGGEVLTF. The CDR3, as DNA: TGTGCCAGCAGCTCACCGGGACAGGGTGGTGAGGTCCTGACTTTC.

Points on this clone: Germline and junction disagree at one end, which may indicate a read error. This chain links TRBV2 with TRBJ1-5; D not certain. Germline assignment: CDR1 SNHLY and CDR2 FYNNEI. The CDR3 sequence is 13 residues long. Here the CDR3 DNA reads TGTGCCAGCTCGATTGATAGCAATCAGCTCCAGCATTTT. It is translated as CASSIDSNQLQHF.

V usage is TRBV29-1 and J usage is TRBJ1-1, with 8 bases identical to TRBD1. V trimming: 0 bases; J trimming: 4 bases; junction bases outside the gene matches: 10. Germline-derived CDR1 and CDR2 are SQVTM and ANQGSEA. This CDR3 is built from 16 residues. For the CDR3, the DNA is TGCAGCGTTGAAGATTTAACAGGGGGTTCTGGCACTGAAGCTTTCTTT. It yields the protein CSVEDLTGGSGTEAFF.

The V call is TRBV25-1, the J call TRBJ2-7, with 10 bases aligning to TRBD1. Germline lookup yields CDR1 MGHDK and CDR2 SYGVNS. With V trimmed by 10 bases and J by 7 bases, 10 bases remained unmatched. CDR3 size: 13 residues. Here the CDR3 DNA reads TGTGCCACCGGGGGTGACAGGGGGCTTGAGCAGTACTTC. Translating gives CATGGDRGLEQYF.

The chain links TRBV6-5 to TRBJ1-2; 11 positions agree with TRBD1. V lost 2 bases, J lost 5 bases, and 4 bases stayed unmatched. CDR3 length equals 15 residues. Per the germline V gene, CDR1 is MNHEY and CDR2 is SVGAGI. The CDR3 loop is CASSYADRGLYGYTF. CDR3 DNA: TGTGCCAGCAGTTACGCGGACAGGGGGCTGTATGGCTACACCTTC.

The chain links TRBV27 to TRBJ2-7; no firm D call. This CDR3 comprises 14 residues. The germline gives CDR1 MNHEY, CDR2 SMNVEV (reference sequence). Trimming pared 6 bases from V and 3 bases from J, leaving 15 bases between. DNA for the CDR3: TGTGCCAGCAGCTCTACCTTCGCGCGCTACGAGCAGTACTTC. Protein sequence: CASSSTFARYEQYF.

This chain joins TRBV2 and TRBJ2-1; 7 nucleotides line up with TRBD1. The CDR3 consists of 12 residues. J gave up 6 bases and V 8 bases, and 4 bases lay outside the gene matches. The germline V gene has CDR1 SNHLY and CDR2 FYNNEI. The CDR3 DNA sequence: TGTGCCAGCCAGACAGGGATCAATGAGCAGTTCTTC. Its translation: CASQTGINEQFF.

The chain recombines TRBV4-1 with TRBJ1-5; a possible D gene is TRBD1 (5 bases). The CDR3 is made up of 15 amino acids. V was pared by 3 bases and J by 5 bases, with 14 bases between. Germline CDR1 is MGHRA and CDR2 is YSYEKL. The CDR3: CASSQGFAGHQPQHF. Written as DNA, the CDR3 is TGCGCCAGCAGCCAGGGTTTCGCAGGGCATCAGCCCCAGCATTTT.

The chain carries TRBV29-1 and TRBJ2-7; 7 positions agree with TRBD2. The CDR3 contains 15 residues. Trimming removed 4 bases from V and 2 bases from J; junction bases left unmatched: 11. Germline CDR1 SQVTM, CDR2 ANQGSEA. CDR3 sequence: CSVVLGGRGTYEQYF. CDR3 DNA: TGCAGCGTTGTGTTGGGGGGGAGGGGAACCTACGAGCAGTACTTC.

This clone was observed a few times. The rearrangement links TRBV2 to TRBJ2-3; TRBD2 agrees at 7 bases. CDR1 is SNHLY and CDR2 is FYNNEI in the germline V gene. The CDR3 length is 13 residues. The junction had 3 bases not matched to a gene; V was cut back by 5 bases and J by 4 bases. CDR3 residues: CASSLGRADTQYF. The CDR3 coding sequence is TGTGCCAGCAGTCTGGGGAGGGCAGATACGCAGTATTTT.

This clone has a handful of counts. The chain is built from TRBV7-2 and TRBJ2-7; the match to TRBD2 covers 7 bases. The ends lost 5 bases at V and 5 bases at J; junction bases unmatched: 15. The CDR3 has 16 amino acids. Germline CDR1 reads SGHTA; CDR2 reads FQGNSA. This CDR3 reads CASSPRGAGSPHEQYF. For the CDR3, the DNA is TGTGCCAGCAGCCCGAGGGGAGCGGGATCCCCCCACGAGCAGTACTTC.

The rearrangement joins TRBV7-2 to TRBJ1-5; 7 bases match TRBD1. Germline CDR1 and CDR2: SGHTA and FQGNSA. This CDR3 has 18 amino acids. After removal of 2 bases from V and 3 bases from J, the junction contained 13 bases not matched to a gene. The CDR3 loop is CASSLFSNRGRNNQPQHF. In DNA form, the CDR3 reads TGTGCCAGCAGCTTATTTTCCAACAGGGGAAGGAACAATCAGCCCCAGCATTTT. Combining the CDR3 with reference TRBV7-2 and TRBJ1-5 gives the whole variable domain GAGVSQSPSNKVTEKGKDVELRCDPISGHTALYWYRQSLGQGLEFLIYFQGNSAPDKSGLPSDRFSAERTGGSVSTLTIQRTQQEDSAVYLCASSLFSNRGRNNQPQHFGDGTRLSIL.

J is TRBJ2-1 and V is TRBV9, with 7 bases matching TRBD1. The germline gives CDR1 SGDLS, CDR2 YYNGEE. The V and J ends lost 6 bases and 2 bases, in that order; junction bases with no gene match: 8. The CDR3 covers 15 residues. CDR3 sequence: CASTRSGTAYNEQFF. CDR3 DNA: TGTGCCAGCACCCGCTCCGGGACAGCCTACAATGAGCAGTTCTTC.

The rearrangement joins TRBV19 to TRBJ1-2; the D is unclear. The ends were cut back, 3 bases at V and 4 bases at J, with 9 bases in the middle. The CDR3 consists of 13 residues. Per the germline V gene, CDR1 is LNHDA and CDR2 is SQIVND (reference sequence). CDR3 in amino acids: CASSMRLAYGYTF. The DNA for the CDR3 is TGTGCCAGTAGTATGCGGTTGGCCTATGGCTACACCTTC.

V usage is TRBV28 and J usage is TRBJ2-5; D not resolved. V shed 5 bases and J shed 5 bases, with 18 bases lying between them. Germline assignment: CDR1 MDHEN and CDR2 SYDVKM. The length of the CDR3 is 15 residues. CDR3 coding DNA: TGTGCCAGCAGTATCCGTCAAGCCGAGGTGGAGACCCAGTACTTC. The encoded protein is CASSIRQAEVETQYF. Full variable domain (outside the CDR3, taken from reference TRBV28 and TRBJ2-5): DVKVTQSSRYLVKRTGEKVFLECVQDMDHENMFWYRQDPGLGLRLIYFSYDVKMKEKGDIPEGYSVSREKKERFSLILESASTNQTSMYLCASSIRQAEVETQYFGPGTRLLVL.

The CDR3 protein is CAISHGDSTVNTEAFF. The CDR3 DNA follows: TGTGCCATCAGTCACGGGGACAGCACTGTGAACACTGAAGCTTTCTTT. This chain uses TRBV10-3 with TRBJ1-1; TRBD1 matches 7 bases. The junction had 9 bases not matched to a gene; V was cut back by 5 bases and J by 0 bases. The CDR3 consists of 16 residues. In germline, CDR1 is ENHRY, CDR2 SYGVKD.

V and J are TRBV1 and TRBJ2-3; TRBD2 was called by the table and not checked on the DNA. TRBV1 is described as a pseudogene. The CDR3 spans 18 residues. CDR3 sequence reads: CTSSPRTSGGASTDTQYF. The CDR3 DNA is TGCACCAGCAGCCCCCGGACTAGCGGGGGGGCCAGCACAGATACGCAGTATTTT.

The chain carries TRBV9 and TRBJ2-7, with 9 bases aligning to TRBD2. Trimming took 0 bases from V and 4 from J; bases not matched to a gene: 5. The CDR3 is made up of 15 amino acids. The germline V gene encodes CDR1 SGDLS and CDR2 YYNGEE. CDR3 region: CASSVDGGGGYEQYF. CDR3 sequence (DNA): TGTGCCAGCAGCGTAGACGGCGGGGGGGGATACGAGCAGTACTTC.

V and J are TRBV4-1 and TRBJ2-3; 12 bases fit TRBD2. This CDR3 spans 21 amino acids. Unmatched junction bases numbered 16, after V lost 3 bases and J lost 0 bases. The germline CDR1 and CDR2 sequences are MGHRA and YSYEKL. CDR3: CASSHPLAETSGSISTDTQYF. DNA of the CDR3: TGCGCCAGCAGCCACCCCCTAGCAGAGACTAGCGGGAGTATCAGCACAGATACGCAGTATTTT.

This chain uses TRBV29-1 with TRBJ1-1; 10 bases map to TRBD1. This CDR3 contains 14 residues. V lost 4 bases and J lost 4; bases outside the gene matches: 6. Germline V gene data show CDR1 as SQVTM and CDR2 as ANQGSEA. Here the CDR3 reads CSVVGGTGATEAFF. CDR3 nucleotide sequence: TGCAGCGTTGTGGGAGGGACAGGGGCCACTGAAGCTTTCTTT.

The chain is built from TRBV5-1 and TRBJ2-3, with TRBD2 matching 8 bases. V gave up 2 bases and J gave up 3 bases; unmatched junction bases: 5. Germline assignment: CDR1 SGHRS and CDR2 YFSETQ. The CDR3 extends over 15 amino acids. DNA for the CDR3: TGCGCCAGCAGCTTATTAGCGGGGAGTACAGATACGCAGTATTTT. It specifies CASSLLAGSTDTQYF.

The genes are TRBV4-2 and TRBJ1-5; 8 bases agree with TRBD1. CDR1 is LGHNA, CDR2 YNFKEQ, per germline. The CDR3 consists of 14 residues. Trimming at V came to 3 bases and at J to 2 bases, leaving 0 bases not matched to a gene. The CDR3 sequence is CASSQDRGNQPQHF. CDR3 coding DNA: TGTGCCAGCAGCCAGGACAGGGGCAATCAGCCCCAGCATTTT.

V gene TRBV28 combines with J gene TRBJ2-1; TRBD2 matches at 7 bases. The CDR3 spans 15 residues. Germline CDR1 and CDR2: MDHEN and SYDVKM. The V and J ends lost 7 bases and 3 bases, in that order; junction bases with no gene match: 9. In DNA form, the CDR3 reads TGTGCCAGCACTCCTCGGTCGGGGGGCTACAATGAGCAGTTCTTC. Translation gives CASTPRSGGYNEQFF.

The gene calls are TRBV4-1 and TRBJ2-7; D gene ambiguous. This CDR3 region has 11 residues. CDR1 is MGHRA and CDR2 is YSYEKL in the germline V gene. Trimming removed 2 bases at V and 5 bases at J, with 4 bases between. CDR3 in DNA: TGCGCCAGCAGCCAAAGCCACGAGCAGTACTTC. Translated, it gives CASSQSHEQYF.

This chain links TRBV30 with TRBJ1-6; the match to TRBD1 covers 10 bases. Trimming took 4 bases from V and 10 from J; bases not matched to a gene: 4. This CDR3 is 13 amino acids long. Germline V gene lookup returns CDR1 GTSNPN and CDR2 SVGIG (reference sequence). The CDR3 bases are TGTGCCTGGACCGGGGACAGGGGCTCACCCCTCCACTTT. It encodes CAWTGDRGSPLHF.

The chain is built from TRBV4-1 and TRBJ1-4; TRBD1 agrees at 9 bases. J was trimmed by 5 bases and V by 4 bases; bases with no gene match: 8. The CDR3 is 16 residues long. Germline CDR1 MGHRA, CDR2 YSYEKL. The DNA of the CDR3 is TGCGCCAGCAGCCCGCAAGGGACAGGGATGAATGAAAAACTGTTTTTT. As protein: CASSPQGTGMNEKLFF.